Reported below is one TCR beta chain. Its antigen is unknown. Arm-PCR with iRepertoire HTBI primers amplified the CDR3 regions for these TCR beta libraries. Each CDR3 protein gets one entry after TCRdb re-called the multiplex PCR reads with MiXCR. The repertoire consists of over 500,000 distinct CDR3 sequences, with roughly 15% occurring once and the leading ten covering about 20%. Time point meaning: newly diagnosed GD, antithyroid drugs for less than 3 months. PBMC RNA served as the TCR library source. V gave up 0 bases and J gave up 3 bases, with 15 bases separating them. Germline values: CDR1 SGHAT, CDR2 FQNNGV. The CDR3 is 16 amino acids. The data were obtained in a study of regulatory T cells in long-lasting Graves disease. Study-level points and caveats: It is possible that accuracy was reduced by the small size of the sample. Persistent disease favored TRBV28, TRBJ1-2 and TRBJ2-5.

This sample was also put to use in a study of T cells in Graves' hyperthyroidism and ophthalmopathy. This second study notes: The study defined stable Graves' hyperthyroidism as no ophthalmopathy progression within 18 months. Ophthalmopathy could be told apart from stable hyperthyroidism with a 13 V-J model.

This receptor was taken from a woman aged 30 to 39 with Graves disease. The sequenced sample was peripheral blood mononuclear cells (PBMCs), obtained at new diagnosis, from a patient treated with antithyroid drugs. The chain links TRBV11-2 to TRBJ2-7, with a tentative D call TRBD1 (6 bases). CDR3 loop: CASSLDLDRWYYEQYF. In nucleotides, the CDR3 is TGTGCCAGCAGCTTAGACTTAGACAGGTGGTACTACGAGCAGTACTTC.